The entry below describes one TCR beta chain. Its cognate antigen has yet to be identified. No per-base quality is available; no much larger clone lies one base away. This entry is derived from a study of CD8 T cells in Susac syndrome (dated by TCRdb to about 2019). About the study as a whole: Repertoire sequencing was used to test whether CD8+ T cell activation and differentiation in Susac syndrome was antigen driven. Paper-wide results and their limitations: The study acknowledged that relatively few individuals were included in the TCR sequencing and HLA analysis.

Its CDR3 holds 14 amino acids, cysteine through phenylalanine. Only the CDR3 DNA is retained, 42 bases long and in frame from the first base. Compared with germline, V lacks 4 bases and J lacks 4 bases; bases without a gene match: 6. CDR1 and CDR2 are read off the germline V gene (reference sequence) as GTSNPN and SVGIG. Peripheral blood CD8+ and CD4+ T cells from healthy donors, Susac syndrome patients and multiple sclerosis patients were profiled by high-throughput TCR beta sequencing. Treatment-naive patients with stable or active relapsing-remitting disease fulfilling revised McDonald criteria were used as multiple sclerosis controls. CD8+ TEMRA cells were enriched by FACS, while bulk CD8+ and CD4+ T cells were purified by magnetic negative isolation. Blood was drawn into EDTA tubes, processed within 24 hours, and PBMCs were isolated by density gradient centrifugation. PBMCs destined for TCR sequencing were cryopreserved in liquid nitrogen and later thawed in a 37 °C water bath. The sorted or isolated CD4+, CD8+ and CD8+ TEMRA cells had a purity of 90% or higher.

RNA was extracted using the RNeasy kit, and roughly 0.5 to 1 microgram was reverse transcribed with random hexamers. TCR beta CDR3 regions were amplified with the immunoSEQ multiplex PCR assay covering 54 Vbeta and 13 Jbeta segments. Bias from PCR amplification was corrected by using a synthetic template baseline for primer optimization and for computational correction. Per the original workflow: Reads were annotated to V, D and J genes according to IMGT and were analyzed with immunoSEQ Analyzer, with only productive sequences retained. Clonality was calculated as one minus the Shannon entropy normalized by log2 of the number of productive unique sequences. Public and private clones were assessed among the 100 most prevalent clones of each patient and control. Clones were defined as Susac-specific when absent from the healthy and MS cohorts, from fewer than 1,200 published viral clones and from other ImmuneACCESS disease sequences. TCRdb reprocessed the public reads (quality trimming at Q25 with fastp, clone calling with MiXCR) and kept in-frame beta chains. Each CDR3 protein appears once, grouped with its most common genes and DNA. Clone size and V and J calls follow TCRdb, not the original study. This sample is represented by 180,000 or so distinct CDR3 sequences; 90% to 95% of them were singletons. The ten largest account for roughly 0.094% of the sample.

The rearranged chain carries TRBV30 and TRBJ2-2, and TRBD1 aligns with 7 junction nucleotides. The TCR originated in a human donor with multiple sclerosis. The specimen was CD4+ T cells from PBMCs. CDR3 reads: CAWKGGLSTGELFF. The nucleotide sequence is given as TGTGCCTGGAAAGGGGGCCTTTCCACCGGGGAGCTGTTTTTT.